These 30 T cell receptor beta chains were all obtained from the same sample, sequenced in a study of cytomegalovirus exposure and HLA in healthy donors (dated by TCRdb to 2016 to 2017). The method behind the library was the immunoSEQ multiplex PCR assay. A mixture of 60 forward primers for TCR Vbeta segments and 13 reverse primers for TCR Jbeta segments was used in the multiplex PCR. TCRdb took this table from immuneACCESS and kept in-frame rearrangements with V and J called. Such tables lack part of the clones; where checked against another copy, unresolved V genes explain under half of the gap, and the rest is unexplained. Counted in this sample were some 200,000 clones; 65% to 90% of them appeared once. The ten largest account for about 1.4% of the sample. Sample: PBMCs. The origin of the receptors is a girl aged 5-17 years in good health and CMV-seronegative.

The sample holds a few counts of this clone. The V call is TRBV7-2, the J call TRBJ1-1; D perhaps matches TRBD1 (6 bases). With 0 bases removed from V and 4 bases from J, the gap between germline ends came to 9 bases. Germline V lookup: CDR1 SGHTA, CDR2 FQGNSA. CDR3 length: 14 residues. The CDR3 DNA sequence: TGTGCCAGCAGCTTAGCTAGGACAGCCACTGAAGCTTTCTTT. It encodes CASSLARTATEAFF. Together with reference TRBV7-2 and TRBJ1-1, the CDR3 gives the full variable domain: GAGVSQSPSNKVTEKGKDVELRCDPISGHTALYWYRQSLGQGLEFLIYFQGNSAPDKSGLPSDRFSAERTGGSVSTLTIQRTQQEDSAVYLCASSLARTATEAFFGQGTRLTVV.

The sample holds a few counts of this clone. The J gene is TRBJ1-5, the V gene TRBV27, with D possibly being TRBD1 (5 bases). CDR1 is MNHEY, CDR2 SMNVEV, per germline (reference sequence). The V end lost 5 bases, the J end lost 7 bases, and 12 bases lay between the germline ends. This CDR3 has 13 residues. Here the CDR3 reads CASSTLRGQPQHF. CDR3 in DNA: TGTGCCAGCAGTACCCTCCGGGGGCAGCCCCAGCATTTT.

The gene calls are TRBV7-8 and TRBJ2-7, with 10 bases fitting TRBD2. V lost 5 bases and J lost 6; bases outside the gene matches: 7. The CDR3 loop spans 14 amino acids. CDR1 and CDR2 (germline): SGHVS, FQNEAQ. Written as DNA, the CDR3 is TGTGCCAGCAGCCAAAGCGGGAGGGCCGGCGAGCAGTACTTC. Protein sequence: CASSQSGRAGEQYF.

The chain carries TRBV28 and TRBJ1-3; D gene ambiguous. This CDR3 comprises 15 residues. Germline values: CDR1 MDHEN, CDR2 SYDVKM. V lost 0 bases and J 1 base, leaving 7 bases between the germline ends. As DNA, the CDR3 is TGTGCCAGCAGTTTATGGCGCGGTTCTGGAAACACCATATATTTT. It specifies CASSLWRGSGNTIYF. The complete variable domain, with remaining parts taken from reference TRBV28 and TRBJ1-3, reads DVKVTQSSRYLVKRTGEKVFLECVQDMDHENMFWYRQDPGLGLRLIYFSYDVKMKEKGDIPEGYSVSREKKERFSLILESASTNQTSMYLCASSLWRGSGNTIYFGEGSWLTVV.

The chain links TRBV14 to TRBJ2-7, with D perhaps matching TRBD2 (6 bases). CDR3 length: 16 residues. Germline V gene sequence: CDR1 SGHDN, CDR2 FVKESK. Trimming stripped 4 bases from V and 4 bases from J, with 20 bases between. The CDR3 DNA reads as TGTGCCAGCAGCCTTAACGGGGGTTCAAGGGCGTACGAGCAGTACTTC. Its translation: CASSLNGGSRAYEQYF.

The chain links TRBV18 to TRBJ1-2, with D perhaps matching TRBD1 (5 bases). With 3 bases removed from V and 0 bases from J, the gap between germline ends came to 14 bases. Germline V lookup: CDR1 KGHSH, CDR2 LQKENI. The CDR3 loop spans 16 amino acids. In nucleotides, the CDR3 is TGTGCCAGCTCACCCAATGCCGGACACCCTAACTATGGCTACACCTTC. It yields the protein CASSPNAGHPNYGYTF.

This clone was detected only once. The J gene is TRBJ1-1, the V gene TRBV5-4, with D possibly TRBD1 on 5 matching bases. Germline V gives CDR1 SGHNT, CDR2 YYREEE (reference sequence). The CDR3 totals 14 residues. The V end was cut by 0 bases, the J end by 3 bases, with 9 bases between. CDR3 in DNA: TGTGCCAGCAGCTTGGGGGCGGGGGACACTGAAGCTTTCTTT. Translated, it gives CASSLGAGDTEAFF.

J is TRBJ1-1 and V is TRBV7-2, with D unresolved. CDR1 is SGHTA, CDR2 FQGNSA, per germline. V lost 2 bases and J lost 1, with 5 bases in between. The CDR3 spans 13 residues. CDR3 region: CASSLSSNTEAFF. Written as DNA, the CDR3 is TGTGCCAGCAGCTTATCGTCGAACACTGAAGCTTTCTTT.

The chain uses TRBV6-5 and TRBJ1-1; D is undetermined. The CDR3 has 12 residues. The V and J ends lost 5 bases and 5 bases respectively, with 9 bases between them. Germline assignment: CDR1 MNHEY and CDR2 SVGAGI. CDR3 DNA sequence: TGTGCCAGCAGTCGGACTGCAACTGAAGCTTTCTTT. This translates into CASSRTATEAFF.

The rearrangement links TRBV11-2 to TRBJ2-7, with 8 bases matching TRBD2. The CDR3 is made up of 15 amino acids. The junction had 13 bases not matched to a gene; V was cut back by 8 bases and J by 4 bases. Per germline, CDR1 SGHAT and CDR2 FQNNGV. The CDR3 spells CASEPMGASGYEQYF. Written as DNA, the CDR3 is TGTGCCAGCGAGCCGATGGGGGCTAGCGGGTACGAGCAGTACTTC.

The rearrangement uses TRBV9 and TRBJ2-1; D may be TRBD2 (6 bases). CDR3 length: 16 residues. Trimming stripped 0 bases from V and 0 bases from J, with 10 bases between. Germline V CDR1 and CDR2: SGDLS, YYNGEE. CDR3 in amino acids: CASSVGGEASYNEQFF. CDR3 nucleotides: TGTGCCAGCAGCGTAGGGGGGGAAGCCTCCTACAATGAGCAGTTCTTC. The full variable domain, completed using reference TRBV9 and TRBJ2-1, is DSGVTQTPKHLITATGQRVTLRCSPRSGDLSVYWYQQSLDQGLQFLIQYYNGEERAKGNILERFSAQQFPDLHSELNLSSLELGDSALYFCASSVGGEASYNEQFFGPGTRLTVL.

The genes are TRBV9 and TRBJ2-1, with unresolved D. CDR3 size: 14 residues. Between the trimmed V and J ends, which lost 4 bases and 5 bases, there was a span of 13 bases. Germline CDR1 is SGDLS and CDR2 is YYNGEE. The CDR3 here is CASSPHSMDNEQFF. CDR3 coding DNA: TGTGCCAGCAGCCCCCACTCGATGGACAATGAGCAGTTCTTC.

The chain carries TRBV27 and TRBJ1-1; D unclear. Trimming left V 5 bases short and J 0 bases short, with 13 bases between. Germline lookup yields CDR1 MNHEY and CDR2 SMNVEV (reference sequence). There are 15 residues in the CDR3. CDR3 sequence: CASSPRRAMNTEAFF. CDR3 DNA sequence: TGTGCCAGCAGTCCACGGCGGGCAATGAACACTGAAGCTTTCTTT.

The chain uses TRBV7-9 and TRBJ2-7, with 7 bases fitting TRBD1. Germline values: CDR1 SEHNR, CDR2 FQNEAQ (reference sequence). The CDR3 is made up of 14 amino acids. V shed 4 bases and J 5 bases; nucleotides not matched to a gene: 8. In nucleotides, the CDR3 is TGTGCCAGCAGCTCACAGGGGAGTACCCACGAGCAGTACTTC. Its protein product is CASSSQGSTHEQYF.

The chain combines TRBV4-2 with TRBJ1-2; 7 bases fit TRBD1. Germline CDR1 and CDR2: LGHNA and YNFKEQ. The CDR3 extends over 14 amino acids. The trim removed 2 bases at V and 2 bases at J, leaving 2 bases unmatched. CDR3 in amino acids: CASSQQDRNYGYTF. CDR3 in DNA: TGTGCCAGCAGCCAACAGGACAGGAACTATGGCTACACCTTC.

The rearrangement links TRBV9 to TRBJ2-1; unclear D gene. The CDR3 covers 20 residues. From germline, CDR1 is SGDLS and CDR2 YYNGEE. V was shortened by 2 bases and J by 5 bases, with 29 bases between the two germline ends. The CDR3 is CASSVSPLTGDGWLDNEQFF. The CDR3 coding sequence is TGTGCCAGCAGCGTCAGTCCCTTAACCGGTGATGGGTGGCTAGACAATGAGCAGTTCTTC.

The chain employs TRBV28 and TRBJ1-2; 9 bases fit TRBD1. Trimming took 6 bases from V and 4 from J; bases not matched to a gene: 6. The CDR3 runs to 14 residues. Germline CDR1 reads MDHEN; CDR2 reads SYDVKM. CDR3 in DNA: TGTGCCAGCAGGGACAGGGGCGGCGCCTATGGCTACACCTTC. This codes for CASRDRGGAYGYTF.

This sequence joins TRBV9 and TRBJ2-1, with D perhaps matching TRBD2 (6 bases). Germline V gene lookup returns CDR1 SGDLS and CDR2 YYNGEE. V dropped 5 bases and J dropped 7 bases, with 10 bases sitting between them. The CDR3 contains 12 residues. This chain's CDR3 is CASSPSGNEQFF. CDR3 sequence (DNA): TGTGCCAGCAGTCCCAGCGGGAATGAGCAGTTCTTC.

This clone was seen more than once but under ten times. V and J are TRBV30 and TRBJ2-7; D perhaps matches TRBD2 (7 bases). Germline V gives CDR1 GTSNPN, CDR2 SVGIG (reference sequence). This CDR3 contains 15 residues. The ends were cut back, 2 bases at V and 0 bases at J, with 14 bases in the middle. The DNA for the CDR3 is TGTGCCTGGAGTAGGGGGGGGACTGCCTCCTACGAGCAGTACTTC. Protein product: CAWSRGGTASYEQYF. The full variable domain, rest sourced from reference TRBV30 and TRBJ2-7, is SQTIHQWPATLVQPVGSPLSLECTVEGTSNPNLYWYRQAAGRGLQLLFYSVGIGQISSEVPQNLSASRPQDRQFILSSKKLLLSDSGFYLCAWSRGGTASYEQYFGPGTRLTVT.

This rearrangement joins TRBV2 to TRBJ1-6, with D possibly TRBD1 on 5 matching bases. Germline-derived CDR1 and CDR2 are SNHLY and FYNNEI. The CDR3 is 14 amino acids. Trimming took off 3 bases at V and 11 bases at J, with 14 bases between the two ends. DNA for the CDR3: TGTGCCAGCAGTGATCCTCAACCAGGGACACCCCTCCACTTT. Translating gives CASSDPQPGTPLHF.

This sequence joins TRBV6-5 and TRBJ2-1; TRBD2 agrees at 9 bases. The V and J ends lost 4 bases and 10 bases, in that order; junction bases with no gene match: 11. The CDR3 sequence is 15 residues long. Per the germline V gene, CDR1 is MNHEY and CDR2 is SVGAGI. The CDR3 DNA follows: TGTGCCAGCAGTTTAGCGGCGGGGGGGACTCGGGAGCAGTTCTTC. It codes for CASSLAAGGTREQFF.

The chain uses TRBV12-2 and TRBJ1-6; the table assigns TRBD1, which was not confirmed against the DNA. TRBV12-2 has pseudogene status. The CDR3 consists of 15 residues. CDR3 sequence reads: CASRFRQPYNSPLHF. As DNA, the CDR3 is TGTGCAAGTCGCTTCAGACAGCCATATAATTCACCCCTCCACTTT.

This clone was seen only a few times. The V and J genes are TRBV29-1 and TRBJ1-1; D gene unclear. This CDR3 comprises 12 residues. In germline, CDR1 is SQVTM, CDR2 ANQGSEA. V lost 5 bases and J lost 2, with 9 bases in between. The CDR3 sequence: CSVSQANTEAFF. CDR3 nucleotides: TGCAGCGTTTCCCAGGCTAACACTGAAGCTTTCTTT.

This CDR3 is CASSLGANTEAFF. CDR3 nucleotide sequence: TGTGCCAGCAGCTTGGGGGCGAACACTGAAGCTTTCTTT. The V gene is TRBV11-3, the J gene TRBJ1-1; D perhaps matches TRBD1 (6 bases). The V end lost 3 bases, the J end lost 1 base, and 6 bases lay between the germline ends. The CDR3 consists of 13 residues. The germline V gene encodes CDR1 SGHNT and CDR2 YENEEA.

This rearrangement joins TRBV11-2 to TRBJ2-3; maybe TRBD2 (5 bases). V lost 5 bases and J 2 bases, leaving 11 bases between the germline ends. Per germline, CDR1 SGHAT and CDR2 FQNNGV. This CDR3 spans 14 amino acids. Written as DNA, the CDR3 is TGTGCCAGCAGCCCGGACTCTACCACAGATACGCAGTATTTT. This sequence encodes CASSPDSTTDTQYF. The variable domain in full, with the rest retrieved from reference TRBV11-2 and TRBJ2-3, is EAGVAQSPRYKIIEKRQSVAFWCNPISGHATLYWYQQILGQGPKLLIQFQNNGVVDDSQLPKDRFSAERLKGVDSTLKIQPAKLEDSAVYLCASSPDSTTDTQYFGPGTRLTVL.

J is TRBJ2-3 and V is TRBV19; 11 nucleotides match TRBD2. The CDR3 runs 16 residues. Germline trimming cut 7 bases from V and 1 base from J; bases unmatched to any gene: 7. Germline CDR1 reads LNHDA; CDR2 reads SQIVND (reference sequence). The CDR3 DNA reads as TGTGCCAGTAAAGTCACTAGCGGGAGACGCACAGATACGCAGTATTTT. Amino acids: CASKVTSGRRTDTQYF.

The V and J genes are TRBV6-5 and TRBJ1-1, with 7 nucleotides matching TRBD1. Germline values: CDR1 MNHEY, CDR2 SVGAGI. V shed 5 bases, J shed 7 bases, and the junction held 10 bases outside the gene matches. This CDR3 has 14 residues. CDR3: CASSRDPGQIEAFF. CDR3 nucleotide sequence: TGTGCCAGCAGTAGGGACCCGGGACAGATTGAAGCTTTCTTT.

The chain links TRBV15 to TRBJ1-5, with D possibly matching TRBD1 (5 bases). The CDR3 has 16 residues. The ends were cut back, 5 bases at V and 6 bases at J, with 20 bases in the middle. Germline CDR1 and CDR2: LNHNV and YYDKDF (reference sequence). The CDR3 loop reads CATSRYIQGGGQPQHF. For the CDR3, the DNA is TGTGCCACCAGCCGTTACATTCAGGGTGGCGGTCAGCCCCAGCATTTT.

This clone has a single count. The rearrangement uses TRBV2 and TRBJ2-3; 8 nucleotides align to TRBD2. CDR3 length equals 14 residues. The V segment lost 5 bases and the J segment 5 bases; nucleotides outside the gene matches: 6. The germline CDR1 and CDR2 sequences are SNHLY and FYNNEI. Here the CDR3 reads CASSPRLAGDTQYF. CDR3 coding DNA: TGTGCCAGCAGTCCCCGCCTAGCGGGAGATACGCAGTATTTT.

This clone was detected only once. The genes are TRBV7-8 and TRBJ1-5, with D possibly matching TRBD1 (5 bases). V lost 1 base to trimming and J lost 1 base, with 11 bases between them. There are 16 residues in the CDR3. Germline CDR1 SGHVS, CDR2 FQNEAQ. The CDR3 DNA follows: TGTGCCAGCAGCTTAGATCCAGGGAAAAGCAATCAGCCCCAGCATTTT. Translating it yields CASSLDPGKSNQPQHF.